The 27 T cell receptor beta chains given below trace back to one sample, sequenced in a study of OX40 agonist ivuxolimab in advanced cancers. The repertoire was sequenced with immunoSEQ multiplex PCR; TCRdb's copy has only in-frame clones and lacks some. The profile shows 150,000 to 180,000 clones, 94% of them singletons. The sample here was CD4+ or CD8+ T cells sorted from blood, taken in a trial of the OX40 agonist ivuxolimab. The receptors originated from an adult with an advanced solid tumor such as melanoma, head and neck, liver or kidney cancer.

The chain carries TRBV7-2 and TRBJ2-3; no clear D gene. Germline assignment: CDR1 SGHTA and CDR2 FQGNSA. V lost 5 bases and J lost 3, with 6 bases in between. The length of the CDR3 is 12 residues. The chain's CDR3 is CASSPATDTQYF. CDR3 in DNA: TGTGCCAGCAGCCCTGCTACAGATACGCAGTATTTT.

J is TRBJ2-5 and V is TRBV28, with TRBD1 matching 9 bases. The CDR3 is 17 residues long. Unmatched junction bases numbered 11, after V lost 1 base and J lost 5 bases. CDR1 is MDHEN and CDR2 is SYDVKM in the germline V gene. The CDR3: CASSLYGVGTGRETQYF. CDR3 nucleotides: TGTGCCAGCAGTTTATATGGGGTCGGGACAGGGAGGGAGACCCAGTACTTC.

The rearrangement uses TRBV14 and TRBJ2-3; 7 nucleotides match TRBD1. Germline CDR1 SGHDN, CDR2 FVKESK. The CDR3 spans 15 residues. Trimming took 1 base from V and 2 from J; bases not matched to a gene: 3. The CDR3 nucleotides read TGTGCCAGCAGCCAAGGGGACAGTTTCACAGATACGCAGTATTTT. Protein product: CASSQGDSFTDTQYF.

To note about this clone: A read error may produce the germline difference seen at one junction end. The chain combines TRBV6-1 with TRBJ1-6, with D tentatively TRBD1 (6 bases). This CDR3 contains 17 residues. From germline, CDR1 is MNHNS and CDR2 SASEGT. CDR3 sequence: CAISESGNPGAGSPLHF. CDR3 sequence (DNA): TGTGCCATCAGTGAGAGCGGGAACCCGGGGGCCGGTTCACCCCTCCACTTT.

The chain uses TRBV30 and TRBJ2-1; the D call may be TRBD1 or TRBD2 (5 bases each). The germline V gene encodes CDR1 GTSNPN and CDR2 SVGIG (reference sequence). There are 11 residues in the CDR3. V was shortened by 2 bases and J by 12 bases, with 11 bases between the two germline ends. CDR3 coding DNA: TGTGCCTGGAGTCAGGGCGGGCCGCAGTTCTTC. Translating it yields CAWSQGGPQFF.

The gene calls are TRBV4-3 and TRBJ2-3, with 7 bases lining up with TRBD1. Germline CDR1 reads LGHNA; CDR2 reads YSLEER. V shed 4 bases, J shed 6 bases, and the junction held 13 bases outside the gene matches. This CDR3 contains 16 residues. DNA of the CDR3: TGCGCCAGCAGCCCGGCGGCTACAGGGGTATGGGATACGCAGTATTTT. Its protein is CASSPAATGVWDTQYF.

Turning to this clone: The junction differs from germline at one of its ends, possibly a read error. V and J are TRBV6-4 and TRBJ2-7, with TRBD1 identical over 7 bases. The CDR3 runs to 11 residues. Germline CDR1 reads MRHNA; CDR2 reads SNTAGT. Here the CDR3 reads CASSITGQEIF. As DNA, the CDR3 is TGTGCCAGCAGCATAACCGGACAGGAGATCTTC.

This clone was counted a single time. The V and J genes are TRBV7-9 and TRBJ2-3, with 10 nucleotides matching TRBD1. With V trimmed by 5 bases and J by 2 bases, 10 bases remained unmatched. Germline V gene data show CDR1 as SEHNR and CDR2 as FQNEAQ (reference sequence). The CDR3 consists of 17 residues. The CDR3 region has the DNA TGTGCCAGCAGCACCTCGACAGGGGGCGCCCACACAGATACGCAGTATTTT. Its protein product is CASSTSTGGAHTDTQYF. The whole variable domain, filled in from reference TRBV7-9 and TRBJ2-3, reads DTGVSQNPRHKITKRGQNVTFRCDPISEHNRLYWYRQTLGQGPEFLTYFQNEAQLEKSRLLSDRFSAERPKGSFSTLEIQRTEQGDSAMYLCASSTSTGGAHTDTQYFGPGTRLTVL.

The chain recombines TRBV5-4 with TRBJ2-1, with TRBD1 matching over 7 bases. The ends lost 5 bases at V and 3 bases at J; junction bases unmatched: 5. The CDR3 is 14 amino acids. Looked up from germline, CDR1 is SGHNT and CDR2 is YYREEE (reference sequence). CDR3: CASRSGQNYNEQFF. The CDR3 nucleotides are TGTGCCAGCAGATCGGGACAGAACTACAATGAGCAGTTCTTC.

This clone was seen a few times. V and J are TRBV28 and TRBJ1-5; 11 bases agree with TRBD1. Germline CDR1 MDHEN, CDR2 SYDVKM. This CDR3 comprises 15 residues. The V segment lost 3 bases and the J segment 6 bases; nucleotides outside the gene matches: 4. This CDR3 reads CASSFWTGGRQPQHF. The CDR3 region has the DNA TGTGCCAGCAGTTTTTGGACAGGGGGCCGTCAGCCCCAGCATTTT.

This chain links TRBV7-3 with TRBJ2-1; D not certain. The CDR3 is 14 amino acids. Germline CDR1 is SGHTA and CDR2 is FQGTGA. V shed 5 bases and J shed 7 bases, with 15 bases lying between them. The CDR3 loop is CASSPNHRLNEQFF. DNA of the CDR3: TGTGCCAGCAGCCCAAATCATCGGTTAAATGAGCAGTTCTTC.

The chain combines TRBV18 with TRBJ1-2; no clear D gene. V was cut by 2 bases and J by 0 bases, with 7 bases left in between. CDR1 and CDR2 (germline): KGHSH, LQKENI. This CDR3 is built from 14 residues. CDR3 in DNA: TGTGCCAGCTCACCAAGTACAGCTAACTATGGCTACACCTTC. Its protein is CASSPSTANYGYTF.

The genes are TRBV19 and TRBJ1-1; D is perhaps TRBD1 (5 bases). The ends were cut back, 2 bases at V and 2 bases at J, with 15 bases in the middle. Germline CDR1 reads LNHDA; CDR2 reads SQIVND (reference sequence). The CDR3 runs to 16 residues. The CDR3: CASSIRTRAVNTEAFF. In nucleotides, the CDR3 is TGTGCCAGTAGTATACGGACACGGGCAGTAAACACTGAAGCTTTCTTT.

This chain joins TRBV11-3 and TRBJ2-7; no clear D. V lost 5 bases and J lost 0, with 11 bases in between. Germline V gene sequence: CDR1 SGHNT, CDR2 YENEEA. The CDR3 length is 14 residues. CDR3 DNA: TGTGCCAGCAGCCTCGGTCAGTCCTCCTACGAGCAGTACTTC. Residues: CASSLGQSSYEQYF.

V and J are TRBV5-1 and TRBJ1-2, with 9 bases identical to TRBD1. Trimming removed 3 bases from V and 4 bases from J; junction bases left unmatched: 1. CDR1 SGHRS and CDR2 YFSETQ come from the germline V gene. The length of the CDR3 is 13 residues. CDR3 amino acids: CASSWGQGYGYTF. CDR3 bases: TGCGCCAGCAGCTGGGGACAGGGCTATGGCTACACCTTC.

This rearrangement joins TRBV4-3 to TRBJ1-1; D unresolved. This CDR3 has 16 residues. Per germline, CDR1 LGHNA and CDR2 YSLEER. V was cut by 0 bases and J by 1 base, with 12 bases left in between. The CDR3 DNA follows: TGCGCCAGCAGCCAAGACCGAGGACCGTCGAACACTGAAGCTTTCTTT. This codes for CASSQDRGPSNTEAFF.

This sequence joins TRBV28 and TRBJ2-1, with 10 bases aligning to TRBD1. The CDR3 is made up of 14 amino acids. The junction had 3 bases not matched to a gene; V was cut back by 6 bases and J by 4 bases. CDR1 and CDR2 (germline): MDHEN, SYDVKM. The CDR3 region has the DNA TGTGCCAGCAGAGGACAGGGGGGGTACAATGAGCAGTTCTTC. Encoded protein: CASRGQGGYNEQFF.

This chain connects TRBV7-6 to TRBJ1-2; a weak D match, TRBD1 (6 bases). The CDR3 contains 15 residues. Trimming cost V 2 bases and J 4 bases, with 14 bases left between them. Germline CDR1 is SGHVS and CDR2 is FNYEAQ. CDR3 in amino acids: CASSLQRGGTYGYTF. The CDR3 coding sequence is TGTGCCAGCAGCTTACAAAGAGGGGGAACCTATGGCTACACCTTC.

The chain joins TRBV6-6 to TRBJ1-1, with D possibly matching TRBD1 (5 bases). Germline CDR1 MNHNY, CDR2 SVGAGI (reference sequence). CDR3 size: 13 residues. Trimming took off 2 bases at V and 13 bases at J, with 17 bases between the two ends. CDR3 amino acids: CASSYPLGLGVFF. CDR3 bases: TGTGCCAGCAGTTACCCATTGGGCCTGGGGGTTTTCTTT.

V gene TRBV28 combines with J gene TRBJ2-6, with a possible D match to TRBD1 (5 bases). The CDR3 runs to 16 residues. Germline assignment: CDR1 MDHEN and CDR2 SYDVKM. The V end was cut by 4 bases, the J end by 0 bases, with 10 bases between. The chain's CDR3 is CASSSGSDSGANVLTF. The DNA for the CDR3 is TGTGCCAGCAGTTCAGGGTCAGACTCTGGGGCCAACGTCCTGACTTTC.

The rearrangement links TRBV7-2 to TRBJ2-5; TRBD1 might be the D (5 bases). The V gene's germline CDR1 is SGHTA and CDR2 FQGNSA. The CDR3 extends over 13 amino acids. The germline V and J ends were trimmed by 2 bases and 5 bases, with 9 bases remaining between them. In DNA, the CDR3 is TGTGCCAGCAGCTTATCAGGGTACGAGACCCAGTACTTC. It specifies CASSLSGYETQYF.

The CDR3 bases are TGTGCCAGCATCGAGGGAAACACCATATATTTT. It yields the protein CASIEGNTIYF. The chain combines TRBV28 with TRBJ1-3; unclear D gene. The length of the CDR3 is 11 residues. Germline V gene sequence: CDR1 MDHEN, CDR2 SYDVKM. V lost 7 bases and J 4 bases, leaving 5 bases between the germline ends.

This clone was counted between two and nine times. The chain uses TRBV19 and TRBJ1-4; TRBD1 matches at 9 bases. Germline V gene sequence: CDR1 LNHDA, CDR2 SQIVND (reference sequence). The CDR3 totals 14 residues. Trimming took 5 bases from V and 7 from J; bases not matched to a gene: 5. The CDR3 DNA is TGTGCCAGTAGTCCCGGGACAGGGAGTGAAAAACTGTTTTTT. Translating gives CASSPGTGSEKLFF.

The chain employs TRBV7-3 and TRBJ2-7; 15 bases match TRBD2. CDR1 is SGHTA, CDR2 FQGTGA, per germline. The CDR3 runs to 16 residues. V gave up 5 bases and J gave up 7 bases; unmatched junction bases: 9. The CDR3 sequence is CASSAGLAGGPREQYF. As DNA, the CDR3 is TGTGCCAGCAGCGCCGGACTAGCGGGAGGGCCGCGGGAGCAGTACTTC.

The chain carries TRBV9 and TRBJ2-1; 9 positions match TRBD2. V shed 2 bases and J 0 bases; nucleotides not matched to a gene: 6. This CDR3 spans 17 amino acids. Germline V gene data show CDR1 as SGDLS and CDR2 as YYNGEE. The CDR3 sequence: CASSVGSGGFSYNEQFF. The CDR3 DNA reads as TGTGCCAGCAGCGTGGGCAGCGGGGGGTTCTCCTACAATGAGCAGTTCTTC.

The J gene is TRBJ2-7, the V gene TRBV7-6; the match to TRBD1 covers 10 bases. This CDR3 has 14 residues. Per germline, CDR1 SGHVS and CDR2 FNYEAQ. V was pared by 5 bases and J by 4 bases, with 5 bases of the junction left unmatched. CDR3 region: CASSRPDRGYEQYF. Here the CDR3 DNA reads TGTGCCAGCAGCCGGCCGGACAGGGGGTACGAGCAGTACTTC.

The CDR3 DNA sequence: TGTGCCAGCAGCTTACGGGACAGAACTGAAGCTTTCTTT. This gives the protein CASSLRDRTEAFF. V usage is TRBV5-4 and J usage is TRBJ1-1; 7 positions match TRBD1. CDR3 size: 13 residues. V lost 2 bases to trimming and J lost 5 bases; unmatched junction nucleotides: 3. CDR1 and CDR2 (germline): SGHNT, YYREEE (reference sequence). Variable domain in full (rest from reference TRBV5-4 and TRBJ1-1): ETGVTQSPTHLIKTRGQQVTLRCSSQSGHNTVSWYQQALGQGPQFIFQYYREEENGRGNFPPRFSGLQFPNYSSELNVNALELDDSALYLCASSLRDRTEAFFGQGTRLTVV.